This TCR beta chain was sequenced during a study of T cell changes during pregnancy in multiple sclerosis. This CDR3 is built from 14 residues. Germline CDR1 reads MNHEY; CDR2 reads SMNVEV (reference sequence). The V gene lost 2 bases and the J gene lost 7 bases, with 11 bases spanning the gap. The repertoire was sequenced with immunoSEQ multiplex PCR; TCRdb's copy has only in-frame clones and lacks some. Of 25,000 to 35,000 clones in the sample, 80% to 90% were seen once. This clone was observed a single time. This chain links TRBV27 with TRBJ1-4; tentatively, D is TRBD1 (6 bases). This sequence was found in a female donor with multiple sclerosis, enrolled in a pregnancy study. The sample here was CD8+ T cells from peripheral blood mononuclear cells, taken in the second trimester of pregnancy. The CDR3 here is CASSLAIRGEKLFF. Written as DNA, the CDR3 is TGTGCCAGCAGTTTAGCGATCAGGGGTGAAAAACTGTTTTTT.